These 14 T cell receptor beta chains originate from one sample sequenced in a study of T-cell memory formation after mild COVID-19. In TCRdb, the 5' RACE reads were re-called with MiXCR into one record per CDR3 protein. The sample holds hundreds of thousands of distinct CDR3 sequences, roughly 18% seen once. The sequenced sample was PBMCs or a T cell subset sorted from them (not recorded which). The source is an adult woman who had mild COVID-19 (a few samples of this study predate the infection). Cell type and time point are not known.

The table lists this clonotype with many counts. This chain joins TRBV5-1 and TRBJ1-2, with 7 bases matching TRBD1. The trim removed 1 base at V and 3 bases at J, leaving 3 bases unmatched. The CDR3 is 14 residues long. Germline CDR1 SGHRS, CDR2 YFSETQ. CDR3: CASSLLTGDYGYTF. CDR3 nucleotide sequence: TGCGCCAGCAGCTTGTTAACAGGGGACTATGGCTACACCTTC.

This chain connects TRBV6-5 to TRBJ2-2; tentatively, D is TRBD1 (5 bases). Trimming shortened V by 4 bases and J by 3 bases, and 12 bases separated the two germline ends. Germline CDR1 and CDR2: MNHEY and SVGAGI. CDR3 length equals 15 residues. In nucleotides, the CDR3 is TGTGCCAGCAGTTCTGACAGCTGGTACACCGGGGAGCTGTTTTTT. Protein: CASSSDSWYTGELFF.

V and J are TRBV25-1 and TRBJ2-2, with 7 positions matching TRBD1. V shed 3 bases, J shed 3 bases, and the junction held 13 bases outside the gene matches. CDR3 size: 18 residues. CDR1 is MGHDK and CDR2 is SYGVNS in the germline V gene. The DNA of the CDR3 is TGTGCCAGCAGTGATTGGAAGGGGGCAAGTTGGGACACCGGGGAGCTGTTTTTT. It codes for CASSDWKGASWDTGELFF.

The chain joins TRBV6-1 to TRBJ1-2; 7 positions match TRBD1. This CDR3 spans 14 amino acids. Germline CDR1 and CDR2: MNHNS and SASEGT. V was pared by 5 bases and J by 5 bases, with 8 bases of the junction left unmatched. For the CDR3, the DNA is TGTGCCAGCAGTCTGACGGGACAGCGGTATGGCTACACCTTC. The encoded protein is CASSLTGQRYGYTF.

This chain joins TRBV20-1 and TRBJ2-1; 7 nucleotides match TRBD2. This CDR3 is 14 amino acids long. Germline V CDR1 and CDR2: DFQATT, SNEGSKA (reference sequence). V trimming: 2 bases; J trimming: 4 bases; junction bases outside the gene matches: 5. Here the CDR3 DNA reads TGCAGTGCTAGACTAGCGGAGACATACAATGAGCAGTTCTTC. Translated, it gives CSARLAETYNEQFF.

This clonotype showed up just a few times. This chain uses TRBV12-3 or TRBV12-4 with TRBJ2-5, with TRBD2 as a possible D gene (5 bases). This CDR3 spans 15 amino acids. The V end was cut by 5 bases, the J end by 3 bases, with 16 bases between. This CDR3 reads CASSPTSPGEETQYF. For the CDR3, the DNA is TGTGCCAGCAGTCCAACCAGCCCCGGGGAAGAGACCCAGTACTTC.

Only a few counts were recorded for this clonotype. The rearrangement joins TRBV20-1 to TRBJ2-1; the D is unclear. CDR1 and CDR2 from the germline V gene are DFQATT and SNEGSKA (reference sequence). This CDR3 region has 15 residues. The V and J ends lost 6 bases and 5 bases respectively, with 20 bases between them. CDR3: CSATYPESADNEQFF. CDR3 DNA sequence: TGCAGTGCGACCTATCCCGAATCGGCCGACAATGAGCAGTTCTTC.

The chain is built from TRBV19 and TRBJ2-1, with D tentatively TRBD1 or TRBD2 (5 bases each). Germline CDR1 and CDR2: LNHDA and SQIVND (reference sequence). The CDR3 totals 13 residues. V lost 3 bases, J lost 6 bases, and 9 bases lay in between. CDR3: CASSMPGTNEQFF. The CDR3 DNA reads as TGTGCCAGTAGTATGCCAGGGACCAATGAGCAGTTCTTC.

This clonotype was picked up a small number of times. The chain recombines TRBV5-1 with TRBJ2-7; no clear D. Germline V CDR1 and CDR2: SGHRS, YFSETQ. The CDR3 is 15 residues long. Trimming cost V 3 bases and J 3 bases, with 16 bases left between them. The CDR3 protein is CASSYGPGTIYEQYF. The DNA for the CDR3 is TGCGCCAGCAGCTACGGGCCAGGCACCATCTACGAGCAGTACTTC.

The rearrangement links TRBV5-1 to TRBJ2-1; maybe TRBD1 (5 bases). Trimming took off 6 bases at V and 6 bases at J, with 19 bases between the two ends. The CDR3 contains 15 residues. Germline-derived CDR1 and CDR2 are SGHRS and YFSETQ. CDR3 nucleotides: TGCGCCAGCACCCCGTTGGACATAGGTGGCAATGAGCAGTTCTTC. It encodes CASTPLDIGGNEQFF.

The chain uses TRBV20-1 and TRBJ2-1; 12 bases are shared with TRBD2. The CDR3 spans 12 residues. Germline-derived CDR1 and CDR2 are DFQATT and SNEGSKA (reference sequence). CDR3 DNA: TGCAGCCTAGCGGGAGGGCCCCATGAGCAGTTCTTC. Amino acid sequence: CSLAGGPHEQFF.

In its sample, this clonotype was seen a few times. CDR3 coding DNA: TGCAGCGTTCTCCGACAGGGGCGGACCGGGGAGCTGTTTTTT. Residues: CSVLRQGRTGELFF. The J gene is TRBJ2-2, the V gene TRBV29-1, with 8 positions matching TRBD1. Trimming at V came to 5 bases and at J to 5 bases, leaving 7 bases not matched to a gene. This CDR3 region has 14 residues. The germline CDR1 and CDR2 sequences are SQVTM and ANQGSEA.

The J gene is TRBJ2-3, the V gene TRBV7-2, with D unresolved. Germline CDR1 is SGHTA and CDR2 is FQGNSA. V was shortened by 5 bases and J by 1 base, with 16 bases between the two germline ends. This CDR3 comprises 16 residues. CDR3 nucleotide sequence: TGTGCCAGCAGCCCCCGCCGGTTTCAGGGCACAGATACGCAGTATTTT. Protein product: CASSPRRFQGTDTQYF.

This clonotype appeared a few times. The V call is TRBV7-2, the J call TRBJ2-5; D may be TRBD1 (5 bases). The ends were cut back, 1 base at V and 1 base at J, with 10 bases in the middle. Germline V CDR1 and CDR2: SGHTA, FQGNSA. The CDR3 length is 15 residues. In DNA, the CDR3 is TGTGCCAGCAGCTTAGTGGGGCCCATCCAAGAGACCCAGTACTTC. This gives the protein CASSLVGPIQETQYF. The entire variable domain, with the rest obtained from reference TRBV7-2 and TRBJ2-5, is as follows: GAGVSQSPSNKVTEKGKDVELRCDPISGHTALYWYRQSLGQGLEFLIYFQGNSAPDKSGLPSDRFSAERTGGSVSTLTIQRTQQEDSAVYLCASSLVGPIQETQYFGPGTRLLVL.